This TCR beta chain is drawn from a study of control samples from healthy donors and cancer patients. CDR1 is MGHRA, CDR2 YSYEKL, per germline. CDR3 length: 13 residues. The J segment lost 5 bases and the V segment lost 4 bases, leaving 3 bases of the junction unmatched. Only in-frame clones appear in the TCRdb table, and some are missing; sequencing was by immunoSEQ multiplex PCR. The repertoire holds about 150,000 clones, with roughly 92% as singletons. The chain employs TRBV4-1 and TRBJ2-7; 9 bases are shared with TRBD2. Input material: blood. This TCR derives from a woman aged 25 to 39 in good health. In nucleotides, the CDR3 is TGCGCCAGCAGCCCCGGACTAGCGCACGAGCAGTACTTC. This encodes CASSPGLAHEQYF.